A single sample is the source of the 32 T cell receptor beta chains below, sequenced in a study of blood T cells in healthy people across ages. Primers used in a second PCR of roughly 6 to 11 cycles were a sample-barcoded 5' primer and a J-beta primer mix. TCRdb recomputed calls from the 5' RACE reads with MiXCR, one row per CDR3 protein. The sample carries roughly 1,500,000 distinct CDR3 sequences, about 31% recorded once. Sequenced input: blood. The receptor source for this set is a woman between 25 and 40 years old in good health.

The V gene is TRBV20-1, the J gene TRBJ2-4, with 8 bases lining up with TRBD1. The DNA end lines up better with TRBJ2-5; the J call may be wrong. This CDR3 is 12 amino acids long. The germline gives CDR1 DFQATT, CDR2 SNEGSKA (reference sequence). CDR3: CSGRQGLETQYF. The CDR3 region has the DNA TGCAGTGGCCGACAGGGGTTAGAGACCCAGTACTTC.

This clonotype has only a few counts. Given a far larger clone just one base away, this is likely a sequencing read error. This chain connects TRBV11-2 to TRBJ2-7; D is unresolved. The CDR3 has 11 amino acids. Trimming removed 4 bases from V and 6 bases from J, with 7 bases in between. From germline, CDR1 is SGHAT and CDR2 FQNNGV. The DNA of the CDR3 is TGTGCCAGCAGCTCATACTGCGAGCAGTACTTC. Its translation is CASSSYCEQYF.

This rearrangement joins TRBV20-1 to TRBJ1-2; no clear D gene. Deletions cut 3 bases from V and 5 bases from J, with 13 bases between. There are 13 residues in the CDR3. Germline values: CDR1 DFQATT, CDR2 SNEGSKA (reference sequence). The CDR3 nucleotides read TGCAGTGCTAGGTCCCCGGGTAATTATGGCTACACCTTC. This encodes CSARSPGNYGYTF.

The gene calls are TRBV12-3 or TRBV12-4 and TRBJ2-1, with TRBD1 identical over 9 bases. The trim removed 7 bases at V and 6 bases at J, leaving 13 bases unmatched. The CDR3 runs 16 residues. The CDR3 nucleotides are TGTGCCAGCACCAATGTGACAGGGGGAATATGCAATGAGCAGTTCTTC. Translated: CASTNVTGGICNEQFF.

This chain joins TRBV10-3 and TRBJ2-1, with TRBD2 matching 8 bases. Germline loops: CDR1 ENHRY, CDR2 SYGVKD. There are 15 residues in the CDR3. The V and J ends lost 11 bases and 7 bases, in that order; junction bases with no gene match: 16. CDR3: CASQTQAGVGNEQFF. The CDR3 DNA sequence: TGTGCCTCCCAAACCCAAGCGGGAGTAGGAAATGAGCAGTTCTTC.

V gene TRBV15 combines with J gene TRBJ2-3; TRBD2 matches at 7 bases. This CDR3 spans 18 amino acids. V was clipped by 1 base and J by 1 base; unmatched bases: 11. Germline CDR1 and CDR2: LNHNV and YYDKDF (reference sequence). CDR3 sequence reads: CATSRVPGGFEGTDTQYF. The CDR3 DNA reads as TGTGCCACCAGCAGAGTCCCCGGGGGGTTTGAAGGCACAGATACGCAGTATTTT. Combining the CDR3 with reference TRBV15 and TRBJ2-3 gives the whole variable domain DAMVIQNPRYQVTQFGKPVTLSCSQTLNHNVMYWYQQKSSQAPKLLFHYYDKDFNNEADTPDNFQSRRPNTSFCFLDIRSPGLGDTAMYLCATSRVPGGFEGTDTQYFGPGTRLTVL.

The table lists this clonotype with a few counts. The J gene is TRBJ2-7, the V gene TRBV7-2; D is ambiguous. The CDR3 is 13 amino acids. The V end lost 6 bases, the J end lost 5 bases, and 14 bases lay between the germline ends. Looked up from germline, CDR1 is SGHTA and CDR2 is FQGNSA. The CDR3 region is CASSPTAAHEQYF. DNA for the CDR3: TGTGCCAGCAGTCCTACGGCGGCTCACGAGCAGTACTTC.

The genes are TRBV5-1 and TRBJ2-7, with 8 bases that match TRBD2. The junction had 8 bases not matched to a gene; V was cut back by 0 bases and J by 6 bases. In germline, CDR1 is SGHRS, CDR2 YFSETQ. This CDR3 comprises 15 residues. CDR3 nucleotides: TGCGCCAGCAGCTTGGCCGGGACTAGATCGGGCGAGCAGTACTTC. This translates into CASSLAGTRSGEQYF.

This clonotype was detected once. A read error is the likely source, as a far larger clone sits one nucleotide away. The chain employs TRBV5-5 and TRBJ2-7; D is uncertain. Germline V CDR1 and CDR2: SGHKS, YYEKEE (reference sequence). CDR3 length: 13 residues. The chain's CDR3 is CASSFGGAYGQYF. The DNA for the CDR3 is TGTGCCAGCAGCTTTGGCGGTGCCTACGGGCAGTACTTC.

This clonotype was detected many times. The V and J genes are TRBV5-1 and TRBJ1-4; D not certain. The CDR3 sequence is 13 residues long. The germline gives CDR1 SGHRS, CDR2 YFSETQ. V dropped 0 bases and J dropped 5 bases, with 5 bases sitting between them. The CDR3 is CASSLAPNEKLFF. The CDR3 bases are TGCGCCAGCAGCTTGGCCCCAAATGAAAAACTGTTTTTT.

This clonotype was recorded a few times. The V call is TRBV30, the J call TRBJ2-7; 7 bases line up with TRBD1. This CDR3 spans 14 amino acids. Per germline, CDR1 GTSNPN and CDR2 SVGIG (reference sequence). The ends lost 3 bases at V and 2 bases at J; junction bases unmatched: 7. The CDR3 here is CAWSVLQGAYEQYF. CDR3 sequence (DNA): TGTGCCTGGAGCGTTCTGCAGGGGGCCTACGAGCAGTACTTC.

The CDR3 bases are TGTGCCAGCAGCTCCACCGCCGGGACCCCCCAGCATTTT. Protein sequence: CASSSTAGTPQHF. J is TRBJ1-5 and V is TRBV7-9, with a tentative D call TRBD1 (5 bases). The V end lost 4 bases, the J end lost 10 bases, and 14 bases lay between the germline ends. The V gene's germline CDR1 is SEHNR and CDR2 FQNEAQ (reference sequence). The CDR3 length is 13 residues.

The rearrangement links TRBV11-2 to TRBJ1-2, with unresolved D. Trimming removed 11 bases from V and 4 bases from J, with 11 bases in between. Germline lookup yields CDR1 SGHAT and CDR2 FQNNGV. The CDR3 loop spans 11 amino acids. The CDR3 region is CAVGPSYGYTF. CDR3 DNA sequence: TGTGCCGTCGGACCGAGCTATGGCTACACCTTC.

The genes are TRBV27 and TRBJ2-3; 10 bases are a match to TRBD2. The germline gives CDR1 MNHEY, CDR2 SMNVEV (reference sequence). J was trimmed by 7 bases and V by 3 bases; bases with no gene match: 16. This CDR3 contains 18 residues. CDR3 nucleotides: TGTGCCAGCAGTTTCCGTGATAGCGGGAGGTCCTCGGGGAATACGCAGTATTTT. It is translated as CASSFRDSGRSSGNTQYF.

This clonotype occurred a few times. The rearrangement uses TRBV6-5 and TRBJ2-7; D is unresolved. Trimming removed 4 bases from V and 0 bases from J, with 19 bases in between. CDR1 and CDR2 from the germline V gene are MNHEY and SVGAGI. The CDR3 loop spans 17 amino acids. As DNA, the CDR3 is TGTGCCAGCAGTTCCACCTTAATCTCGAAGGGCTCCTACGAGCAGTACTTC. Translated: CASSSTLISKGSYEQYF.

In this sample, this clonotype turned up a few times. This chain connects TRBV5-1 to TRBJ1-2; TRBD1 matches 11 bases. Trimming at V came to 4 bases and at J to 8 bases, leaving 10 bases not matched to a gene. The germline gives CDR1 SGHRS, CDR2 YFSETQ. The CDR3 has 15 amino acids. CDR3 bases: TGCGCCAGCAGCCGACGCCCCGGGACAGGGGGAGGCTACACCTTC. It encodes CASSRRPGTGGGYTF.

This chain links TRBV4-1 with TRBJ2-1; D uncertain. Germline assignment: CDR1 MGHRA and CDR2 YSYEKL. CDR3 length: 18 amino acids. Trimming stripped 1 base from V and 4 bases from J, with 20 bases between. The CDR3 region has the DNA TGCGCCAGCAGCCAAGTATATATCATAGGTGGCGCGTACAATGAGCAGTTCTTC. It translates to CASSQVYIIGGAYNEQFF.

The J gene is TRBJ1-2, the V gene TRBV28; no reliable D call. This CDR3 region has 15 residues. Germline V gene lookup returns CDR1 MDHEN and CDR2 SYDVKM. V lost 5 bases, J lost 5 bases, and 18 bases lay in between. The CDR3 protein is CASSPRRTELYGYTF. The CDR3 bases are TGTGCCAGCAGTCCCCGACGGACGGAGTTATATGGCTACACCTTC.

This clonotype was detected only a few times. The chain uses TRBV27 and TRBJ1-1; a possible D gene is TRBD1 (5 bases). With 5 bases removed from V and 6 bases from J, the gap between germline ends came to 19 bases. The CDR3 extends over 15 amino acids. Germline CDR1 MNHEY, CDR2 SMNVEV (reference sequence). The CDR3 sequence: CASSRIREAGAEAFF. The CDR3 bases are TGTGCCAGCAGTAGAATCAGGGAGGCAGGCGCTGAAGCTTTCTTT.

The gene calls are TRBV20-1 and TRBJ2-7; 7 bases align to TRBD2. The CDR3 is 13 residues long. The ends lost 5 bases at V and 0 bases at J; junction bases unmatched: 4. Germline V gene sequence: CDR1 DFQATT, CDR2 SNEGSKA (reference sequence). The CDR3 sequence is CSALAVTSYEQYF. In nucleotides, the CDR3 is TGCAGTGCTCTAGCGGTAACCTCCTACGAGCAGTACTTC.

In this sample, this clonotype turned up a few times. The genes are TRBV29-1 and TRBJ2-7, with D possibly being TRBD1 (6 bases). Germline assignment: CDR1 SQVTM and CDR2 ANQGSEA. This CDR3 is 13 amino acids long. Trimming stripped 7 bases from V and 5 bases from J, with 18 bases between. CDR3 sequence (DNA): TGCAGCGCCGGTCGAGGGGACACAAACGAGCAGTACTTC. Translation gives CSAGRGDTNEQYF.

This clonotype was picked up a small number of times. The chain is built from TRBV4-1 and TRBJ2-7; the match to TRBD1 covers 8 bases. Looked up from germline, CDR1 is MGHRA and CDR2 is YSYEKL. V lost 0 bases, J lost 3 bases, and 4 bases stayed unmatched. The length of the CDR3 is 15 residues. The CDR3 reads CASSQEQGAFYEQYF. The CDR3 DNA sequence: TGCGCCAGCAGCCAAGAGCAGGGGGCTTTCTACGAGCAGTACTTC.

Notes on this clonotype: Germline is not matched at one junction end, which may reflect a read error. The genes are TRBV5-5 and TRBJ1-1, with D perhaps matching TRBD1 (5 bases). CDR1 and CDR2 from the germline V gene are SGHKS and YYEKEE (reference sequence). CDR3 length: 14 residues. The CDR3 loop is CASSPGGLGTGAFF. The CDR3 nucleotides are TGTGCCAGCAGCCCCGGGGGACTGGGGACTGGAGCTTTCTTT.

This clonotype was observed a few times. The J gene is TRBJ2-6, the V gene TRBV7-6; D ambiguous. This CDR3 is built from 17 residues. V gave up 5 bases and J gave up 4 bases, with 18 bases separating them. Germline values: CDR1 SGHVS, CDR2 FNYEAQ. CDR3 nucleotide sequence: TGTGCCAGCAGCCCCCGTTCCGGGTCGAGGGGGGCCAACGTCCTGACTTTC. Translating gives CASSPRSGSRGANVLTF.

The V and J genes are TRBV19 and TRBJ2-7, with 7 bases fitting TRBD1. This CDR3 contains 13 residues. Germline V lookup: CDR1 LNHDA, CDR2 SQIVND (reference sequence). V shed 4 bases, J shed 6 bases, and the junction held 6 bases outside the gene matches. CDR3 loop: CASSTLGDSEQYF. The CDR3 nucleotides are TGTGCCAGTAGTACCCTCGGGGACAGCGAGCAGTACTTC.

The chain recombines TRBV3-1 with TRBJ1-2, with 8 bases matching TRBD1. The CDR3 is made up of 15 amino acids. Germline V gene data show CDR1 as LGHDT and CDR2 as YNNKEL (reference sequence). J lost 0 bases, V lost 7 bases, and 7 bases had no gene match. DNA for the CDR3: TGTGCCAGCACCCCAGGGGGCAGGCCTAACTATGGCTACACCTTC. Its translation is CASTPGGRPNYGYTF.

The V gene is TRBV27, the J gene TRBJ1-5, with D perhaps TRBD1 (5 bases). The CDR3 loop spans 13 amino acids. Germline V CDR1 and CDR2: MNHEY, SMNVEV (reference sequence). Trimming took off 6 bases at V and 7 bases at J, with 13 bases between the two ends. DNA of the CDR3: TGTGCCAGCAGCTGGAGGGGAGACCAGCCCCAGCATTTT. It specifies CASSWRGDQPQHF.

This clonotype was counted a few times. This sequence joins TRBV7-9 and TRBJ1-4, with D possibly matching TRBD1 (5 bases). The CDR3 spans 14 residues. Germline CDR1 reads SEHNR; CDR2 reads FQNEAQ (reference sequence). The ends were cut back, 5 bases at V and 5 bases at J, with 12 bases in the middle. CDR3 protein: CASSNGHTNEKLFF. Here the CDR3 DNA reads TGTGCCAGCAGCAACGGACATACAAATGAAAAACTGTTTTTT.

This chain connects TRBV10-3 to TRBJ2-1, with TRBD2 matching 13 bases. The CDR3 runs to 17 residues. Germline CDR1 and CDR2: ENHRY and SYGVKD. Trimming took 10 bases from V and 7 from J; bases not matched to a gene: 16. The CDR3 bases are TGTGCCACCGCTGACGGACTAGCGGGAGATAATTCGAATGAGCAGTTCTTC. Translating it yields CATADGLAGDNSNEQFF.

This clonotype was found many times. The genes are TRBV6-2 or TRBV6-3 and TRBJ2-5; maybe TRBD2 (5 bases). The V end was cut by 4 bases, the J end by 2 bases, with 5 bases between. The germline gives CDR1 MNHEY, CDR2 SVGEGT. The CDR3 runs to 12 residues. CDR3 bases: TGTGCCAGCAGTTGGACTCAAGAGACCCAGTACTTC. Its translation: CASSWTQETQYF.

The chain links TRBV6-1 to TRBJ2-1, with TRBD2 matching 13 bases. Germline V CDR1 and CDR2: MNHNS, SASEGT. V dropped 6 bases and J dropped 12; count of bases not matched to a gene: 2. The CDR3 contains 12 residues. The CDR3 loop reads CASRGTSGVQFF. The CDR3 DNA reads as TGTGCCAGCAGAGGGACTAGCGGGGTGCAGTTCTTC.

In its sample, this clonotype was seen many times. CDR3 sequence (DNA): TGCAGTGCAGTCGGAGGGGGCGGGGAGACCCAGTACTTC. Encoded protein: CSAVGGGGETQYF. The chain recombines TRBV20-1 with TRBJ2-5; tentative D call: TRBD1 (7 bases). The ends were cut back, 6 bases at V and 5 bases at J, with 16 bases in the middle. CDR1 and CDR2 from the germline V gene are DFQATT and SNEGSKA (reference sequence). This CDR3 spans 13 amino acids.